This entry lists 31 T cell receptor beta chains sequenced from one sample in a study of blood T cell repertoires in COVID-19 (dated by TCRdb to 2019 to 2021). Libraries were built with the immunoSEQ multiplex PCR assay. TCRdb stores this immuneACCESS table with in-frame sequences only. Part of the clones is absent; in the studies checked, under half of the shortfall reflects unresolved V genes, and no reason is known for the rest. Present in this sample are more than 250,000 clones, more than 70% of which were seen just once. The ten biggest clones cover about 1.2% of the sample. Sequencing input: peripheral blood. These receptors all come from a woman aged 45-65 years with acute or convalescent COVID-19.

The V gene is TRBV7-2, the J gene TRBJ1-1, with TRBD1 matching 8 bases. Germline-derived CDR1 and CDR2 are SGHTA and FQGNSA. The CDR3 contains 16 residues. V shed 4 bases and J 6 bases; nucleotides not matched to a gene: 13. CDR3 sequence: CASSSDRETGVAEAFF. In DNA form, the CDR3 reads TGTGCCAGCAGCTCGGACAGGGAAACAGGGGTAGCTGAAGCTTTCTTT.

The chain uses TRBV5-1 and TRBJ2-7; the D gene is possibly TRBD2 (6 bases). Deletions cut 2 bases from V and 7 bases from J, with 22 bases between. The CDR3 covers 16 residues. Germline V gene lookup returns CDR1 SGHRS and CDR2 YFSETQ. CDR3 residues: CASSLDAAGLGLEQYF. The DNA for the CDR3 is TGCGCCAGCAGCTTAGACGCTGCGGGACTGGGATTGGAGCAGTACTTC.

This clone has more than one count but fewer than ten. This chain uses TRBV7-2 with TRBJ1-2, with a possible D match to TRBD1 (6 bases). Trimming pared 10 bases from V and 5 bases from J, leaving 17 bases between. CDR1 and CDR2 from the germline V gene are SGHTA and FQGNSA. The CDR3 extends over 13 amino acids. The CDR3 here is CAILRTEGYGYTF. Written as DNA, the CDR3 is TGTGCCATATTGCGGACAGAAGGGTATGGCTACACCTTC. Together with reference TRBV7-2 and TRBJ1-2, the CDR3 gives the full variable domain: GAGVSQSPSNKVTEKGKDVELRCDPISGHTALYWYRQSLGQGLEFLIYFQGNSAPDKSGLPSDRFSAERTGGSVSTLTIQRTQQEDSAVYLCAILRTEGYGYTFGSGTRLTVV.

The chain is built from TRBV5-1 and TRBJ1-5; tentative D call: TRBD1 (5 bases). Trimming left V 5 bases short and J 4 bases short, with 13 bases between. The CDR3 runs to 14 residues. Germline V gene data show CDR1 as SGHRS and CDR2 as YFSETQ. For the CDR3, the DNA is TGCGCCAGCAGACCCGACAGTAATAATCAGCCCCAGCATTTT. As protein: CASRPDSNNQPQHF.

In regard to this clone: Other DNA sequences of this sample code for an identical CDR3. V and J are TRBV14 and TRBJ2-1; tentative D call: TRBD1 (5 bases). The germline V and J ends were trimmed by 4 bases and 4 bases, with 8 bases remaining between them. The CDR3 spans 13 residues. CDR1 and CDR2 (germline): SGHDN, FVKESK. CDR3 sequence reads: CASSRDSYNEQFF. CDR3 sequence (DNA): TGTGCCAGCAGCCGAGACAGTTACAATGAGCAGTTCTTC.

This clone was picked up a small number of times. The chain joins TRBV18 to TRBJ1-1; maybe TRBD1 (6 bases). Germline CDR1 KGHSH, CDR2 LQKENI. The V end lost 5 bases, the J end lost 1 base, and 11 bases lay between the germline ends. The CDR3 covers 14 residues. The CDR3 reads CASSWEGGNTEAFF. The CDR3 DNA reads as TGTGCCAGCTCATGGGAAGGGGGGAACACTGAAGCTTTCTTT.

The CDR3: CASSDTSGRGDEQFF. CDR3 DNA: TGTGCCAGCAGCGATACTAGCGGGAGAGGGGATGAGCAGTTCTTC. The chain is built from TRBV7-9 and TRBJ2-1; TRBD2 matches 11 bases. This CDR3 spans 15 amino acids. The V gene's germline CDR1 is SEHNR and CDR2 FQNEAQ (reference sequence). V gave up 5 bases and J gave up 8 bases; unmatched junction bases: 8.

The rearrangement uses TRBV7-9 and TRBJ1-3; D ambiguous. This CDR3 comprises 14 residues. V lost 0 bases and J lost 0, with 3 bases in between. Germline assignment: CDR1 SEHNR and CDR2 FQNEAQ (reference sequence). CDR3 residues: CASSLAASGNTIYF. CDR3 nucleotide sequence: TGTGCCAGCAGCTTAGCAGCCTCTGGAAACACCATATATTTT.

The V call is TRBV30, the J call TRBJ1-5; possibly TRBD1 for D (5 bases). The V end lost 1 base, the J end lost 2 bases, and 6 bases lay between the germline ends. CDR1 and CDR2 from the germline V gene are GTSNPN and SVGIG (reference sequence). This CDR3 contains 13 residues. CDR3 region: CAWSAGGNQPQHF. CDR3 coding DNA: TGTGCCTGGAGTGCGGGGGGCAATCAGCCCCAGCATTTT.

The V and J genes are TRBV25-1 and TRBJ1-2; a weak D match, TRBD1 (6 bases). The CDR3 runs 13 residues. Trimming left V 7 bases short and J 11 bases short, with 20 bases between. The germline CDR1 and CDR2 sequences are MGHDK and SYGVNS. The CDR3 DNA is TGTGCCAGCACTTCCCGGGACAAGGGTGGTTACACCTTC. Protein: CASTSRDKGGYTF.

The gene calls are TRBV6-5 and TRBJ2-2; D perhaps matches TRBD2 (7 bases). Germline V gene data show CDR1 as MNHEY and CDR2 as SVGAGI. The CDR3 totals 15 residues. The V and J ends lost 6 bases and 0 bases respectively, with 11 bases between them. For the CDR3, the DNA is TGTGCCAGCAGAGGCGGGGGCGCGAACACCGGGGAGCTGTTTTTT. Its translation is CASRGGGANTGELFF.

CDR3 protein: CASSFGTSTDEQFF. The CDR3 nucleotides are TGCGCCAGCAGCTTCGGGACTAGTACGGATGAGCAGTTCTTC. The chain recombines TRBV5-1 with TRBJ2-1; 8 bases match TRBD2. Trimming took 2 bases from V and 8 from J; bases not matched to a gene: 6. Germline CDR1 and CDR2: SGHRS and YFSETQ. CDR3 length equals 14 residues.

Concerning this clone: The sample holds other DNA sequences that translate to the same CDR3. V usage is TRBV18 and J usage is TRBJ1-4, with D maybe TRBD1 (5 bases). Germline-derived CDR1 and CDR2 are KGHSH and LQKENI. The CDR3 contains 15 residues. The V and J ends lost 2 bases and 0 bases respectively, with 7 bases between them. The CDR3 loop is CASSPDRATNEKLFF. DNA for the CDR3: TGTGCCAGCTCACCAGACAGAGCAACTAATGAAAAACTGTTTTTT. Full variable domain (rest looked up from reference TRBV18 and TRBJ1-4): NAGVMQNPRHLVRRRGQEARLRCSPMKGHSHVYWYRQLPEEGLKFMVYLQKENIIDESGMPKERFSAEFPKEGPSILRIQQVVRGDSAAYFCASSPDRATNEKLFFGSGTQLSVL.

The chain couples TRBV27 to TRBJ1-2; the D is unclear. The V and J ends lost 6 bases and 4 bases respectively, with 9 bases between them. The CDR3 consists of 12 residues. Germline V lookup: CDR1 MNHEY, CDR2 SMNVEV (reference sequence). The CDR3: CASSQIGYGYTF. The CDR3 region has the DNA TGTGCCAGCAGCCAAATCGGCTATGGCTACACCTTC.

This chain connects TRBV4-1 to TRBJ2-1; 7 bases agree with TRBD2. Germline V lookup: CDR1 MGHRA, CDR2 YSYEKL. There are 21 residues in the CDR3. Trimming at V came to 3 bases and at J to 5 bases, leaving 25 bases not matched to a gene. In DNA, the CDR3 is TGCGCCAGCAGCCAGGCCACAGTAATCTTTCGAATGCGGACTAGGGACAATGAGCAGTTCTTC. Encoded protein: CASSQATVIFRMRTRDNEQFF.

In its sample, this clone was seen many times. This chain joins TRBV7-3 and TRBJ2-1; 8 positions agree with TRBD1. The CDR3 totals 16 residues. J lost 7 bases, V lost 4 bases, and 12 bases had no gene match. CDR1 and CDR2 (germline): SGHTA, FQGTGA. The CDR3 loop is CASSSLGQGARNEQFF. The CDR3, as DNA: TGTGCCAGCAGCTCCCTAGGGCAGGGGGCGCGGAATGAGCAGTTCTTC.

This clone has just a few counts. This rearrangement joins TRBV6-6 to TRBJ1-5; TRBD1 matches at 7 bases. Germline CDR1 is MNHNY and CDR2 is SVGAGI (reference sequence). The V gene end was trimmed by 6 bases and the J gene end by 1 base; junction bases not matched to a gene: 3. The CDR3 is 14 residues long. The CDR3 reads CASSDRVSNQPQHF. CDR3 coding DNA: TGTGCCAGCAGCGACAGGGTGAGCAATCAGCCCCAGCATTTT.

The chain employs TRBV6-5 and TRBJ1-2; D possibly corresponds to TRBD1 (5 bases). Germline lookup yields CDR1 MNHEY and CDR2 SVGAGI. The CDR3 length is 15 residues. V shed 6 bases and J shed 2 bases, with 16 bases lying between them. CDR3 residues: CASSRALDSNYGYTF. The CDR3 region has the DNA TGTGCCAGCAGCAGGGCCCTAGACAGCAACTATGGCTACACCTTC.

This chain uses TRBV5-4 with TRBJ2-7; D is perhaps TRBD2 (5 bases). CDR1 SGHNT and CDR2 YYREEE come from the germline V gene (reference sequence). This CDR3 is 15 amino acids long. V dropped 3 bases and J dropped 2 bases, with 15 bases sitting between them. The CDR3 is CASSSDSALPYEQYF. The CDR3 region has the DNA TGTGCCAGCAGCTCGGATAGCGCGTTACCCTACGAGCAGTACTTC. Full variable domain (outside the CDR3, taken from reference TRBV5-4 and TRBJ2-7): ETGVTQSPTHLIKTRGQQVTLRCSSQSGHNTVSWYQQALGQGPQFIFQYYREEENGRGNFPPRFSGLQFPNYSSELNVNALELDDSALYLCASSSDSALPYEQYFGPGTRLTVT.

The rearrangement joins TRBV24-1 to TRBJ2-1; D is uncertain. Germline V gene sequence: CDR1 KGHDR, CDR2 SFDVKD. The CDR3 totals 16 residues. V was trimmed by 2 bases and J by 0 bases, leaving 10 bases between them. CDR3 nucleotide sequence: TGTGCCACCAGTGATTCGTTACCCAGCTCCTACAATGAGCAGTTCTTC. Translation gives CATSDSLPSSYNEQFF.

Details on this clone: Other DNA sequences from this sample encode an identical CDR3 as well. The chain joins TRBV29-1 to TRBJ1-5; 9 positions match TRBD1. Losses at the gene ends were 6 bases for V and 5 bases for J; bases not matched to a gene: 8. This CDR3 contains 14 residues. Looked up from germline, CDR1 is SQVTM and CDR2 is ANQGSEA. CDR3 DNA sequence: TGCAGCGTAACCGGGACAGGGATCGATCAGCCCCAGCATTTT. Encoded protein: CSVTGTGIDQPQHF.

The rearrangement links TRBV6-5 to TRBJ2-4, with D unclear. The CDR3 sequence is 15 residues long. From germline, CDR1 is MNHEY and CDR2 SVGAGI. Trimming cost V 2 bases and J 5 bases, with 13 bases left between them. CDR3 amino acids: CASSYGHPTENIQYF. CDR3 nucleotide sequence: TGTGCCAGCAGTTACGGGCACCCTACGGAAAACATTCAGTACTTC.

The CDR3 region is CATSDPLAGSYTGELFF. In DNA form, the CDR3 reads TGTGCCACCAGTGATCCCCTAGCGGGGTCTTACACCGGGGAGCTGTTTTTT. The chain recombines TRBV24-1 with TRBJ2-2; 9 nucleotides agree with TRBD2. The length of the CDR3 is 17 residues. CDR1 and CDR2 from the germline V gene are KGHDR and SFDVKD. The V segment lost 3 bases and the J segment 3 bases; nucleotides outside the gene matches: 7.

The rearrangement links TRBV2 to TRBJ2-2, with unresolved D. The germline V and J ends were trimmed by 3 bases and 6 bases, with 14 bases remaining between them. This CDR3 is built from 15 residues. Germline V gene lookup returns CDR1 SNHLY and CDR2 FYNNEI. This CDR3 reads CASSEGATLAGELFF. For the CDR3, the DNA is TGTGCCAGCAGTGAGGGTGCGACTTTAGCCGGGGAGCTGTTTTTT.

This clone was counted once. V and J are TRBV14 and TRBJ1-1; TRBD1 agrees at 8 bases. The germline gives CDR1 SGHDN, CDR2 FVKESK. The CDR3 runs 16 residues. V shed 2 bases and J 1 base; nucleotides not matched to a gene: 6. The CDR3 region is CASSQQTGAGNTEAFF. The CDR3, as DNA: TGTGCCAGCAGCCAACAGACAGGGGCCGGGAACACTGAAGCTTTCTTT.

CDR3: CASSLTGSGYGYTF. DNA of the CDR3: TGTGCCAGCAGTTTAACAGGGTCCGGCTATGGCTACACCTTC. The V gene is TRBV6-5, the J gene TRBJ1-2, with D perhaps matching TRBD1 (6 bases). V lost 4 bases to trimming and J lost 4 bases, with 13 bases between them. Germline values: CDR1 MNHEY, CDR2 SVGAGI. The CDR3 contains 14 residues.

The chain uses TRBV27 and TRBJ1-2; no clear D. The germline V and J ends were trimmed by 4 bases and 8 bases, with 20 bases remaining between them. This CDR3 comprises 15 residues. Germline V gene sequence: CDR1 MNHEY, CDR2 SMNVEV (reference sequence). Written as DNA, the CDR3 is TGTGCCAGCAGTTCGACTGCCGGGCCAGGCGGGGGCTACACCTTC. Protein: CASSSTAGPGGGYTF.

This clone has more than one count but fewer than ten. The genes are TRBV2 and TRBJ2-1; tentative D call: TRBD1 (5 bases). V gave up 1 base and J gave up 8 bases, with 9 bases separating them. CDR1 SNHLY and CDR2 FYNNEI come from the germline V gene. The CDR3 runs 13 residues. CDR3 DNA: TGTGCCAGCAGTGAAGGACAGCAATATGAGCAGTTCTTC. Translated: CASSEGQQYEQFF. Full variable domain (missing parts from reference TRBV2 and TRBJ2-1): EPEVTQTPSHQVTQMGQEVILRCVPISNHLYFYWYRQILGQKVEFLVSFYNNEISEKSEIFDDQFSVERPDGSNFTLKIRSTKLEDSAMYFCASSEGQQYEQFFGPGTRLTVL.

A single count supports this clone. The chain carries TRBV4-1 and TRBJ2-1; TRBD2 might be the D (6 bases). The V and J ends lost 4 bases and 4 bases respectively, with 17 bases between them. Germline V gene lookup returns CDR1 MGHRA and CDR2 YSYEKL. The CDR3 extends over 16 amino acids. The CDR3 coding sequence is TGCGCCAGCAGCCTCGATCGGGAGCCGTCTTACAATGAGCAGTTCTTC. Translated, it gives CASSLDREPSYNEQFF.

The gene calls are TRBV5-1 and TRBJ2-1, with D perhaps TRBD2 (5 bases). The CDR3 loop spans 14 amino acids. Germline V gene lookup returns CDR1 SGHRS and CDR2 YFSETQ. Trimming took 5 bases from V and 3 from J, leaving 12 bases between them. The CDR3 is CASSYPGNYNEQFF. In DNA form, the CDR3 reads TGCGCCAGCAGTTACCCCGGGAACTACAATGAGCAGTTCTTC.

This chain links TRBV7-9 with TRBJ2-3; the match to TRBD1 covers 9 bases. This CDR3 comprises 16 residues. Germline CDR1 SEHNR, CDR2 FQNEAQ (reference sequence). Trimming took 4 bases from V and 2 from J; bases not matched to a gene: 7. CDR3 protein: CASSSPDRGFTDTQYF. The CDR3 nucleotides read TGTGCCAGCAGCTCCCCGGACAGGGGATTCACAGATACGCAGTATTTT.